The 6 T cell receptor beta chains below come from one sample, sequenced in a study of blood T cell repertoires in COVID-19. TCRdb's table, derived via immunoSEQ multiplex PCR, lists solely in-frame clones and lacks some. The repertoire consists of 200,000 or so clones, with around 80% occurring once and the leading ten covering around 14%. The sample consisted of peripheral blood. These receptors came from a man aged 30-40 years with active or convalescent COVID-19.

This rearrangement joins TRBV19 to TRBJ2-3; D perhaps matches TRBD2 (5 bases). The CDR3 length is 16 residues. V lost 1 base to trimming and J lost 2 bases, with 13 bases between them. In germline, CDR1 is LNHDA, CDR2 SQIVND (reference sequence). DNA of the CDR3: TGTGCCAGTAGTATAGCCCCTAGCTCCTTCACAGATACGCAGTATTTT. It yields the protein CASSIAPSSFTDTQYF.

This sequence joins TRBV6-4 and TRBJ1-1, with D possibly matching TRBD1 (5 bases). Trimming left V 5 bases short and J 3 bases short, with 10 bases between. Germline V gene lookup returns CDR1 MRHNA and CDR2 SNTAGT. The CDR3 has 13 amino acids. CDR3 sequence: CASSSDRYTEAFF. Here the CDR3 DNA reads TGTGCCAGCAGTTCCGACAGATACACTGAAGCTTTCTTT.

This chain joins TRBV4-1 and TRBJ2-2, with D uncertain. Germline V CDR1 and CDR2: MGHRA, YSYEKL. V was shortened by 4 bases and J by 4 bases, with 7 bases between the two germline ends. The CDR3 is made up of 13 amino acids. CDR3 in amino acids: CASSPRGTGELFF. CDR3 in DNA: TGCGCCAGCAGCCCCCGCGGCACCGGGGAGCTGTTTTTT.

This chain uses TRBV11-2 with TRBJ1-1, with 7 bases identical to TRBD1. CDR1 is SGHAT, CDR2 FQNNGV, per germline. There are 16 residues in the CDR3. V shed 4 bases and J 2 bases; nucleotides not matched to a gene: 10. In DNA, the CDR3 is TGTGCCAGCAGCTGGGGGAGCCGGGACAGCAACACTGAAGCTTTCTTT. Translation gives CASSWGSRDSNTEAFF.

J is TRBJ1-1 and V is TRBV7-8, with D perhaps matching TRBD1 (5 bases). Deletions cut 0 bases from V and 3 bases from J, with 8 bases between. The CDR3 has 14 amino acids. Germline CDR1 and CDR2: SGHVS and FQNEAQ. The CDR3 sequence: CASSLAQGYTEAFF. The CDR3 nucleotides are TGTGCCAGCAGCTTAGCGCAGGGTTACACTGAAGCTTTCTTT. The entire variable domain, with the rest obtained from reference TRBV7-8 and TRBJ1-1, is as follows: GAGVSQSPRYKVAKRGQDVALRCDPISGHVSLFWYQQALGQGPEFLTYFQNEAQLDKSGLPSDRFFAERPEGSVSTLKIQRTQQEDSAVYLCASSLAQGYTEAFFGQGTRLTVV.

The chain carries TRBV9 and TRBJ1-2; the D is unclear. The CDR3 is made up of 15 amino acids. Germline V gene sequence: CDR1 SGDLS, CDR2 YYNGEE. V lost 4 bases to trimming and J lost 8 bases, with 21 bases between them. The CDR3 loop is CASSPIRTEWQGYTF. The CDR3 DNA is TGTGCCAGCAGCCCGATCCGGACTGAATGGCAAGGCTACACCTTC.